A single sample is the source of the 29 T cell receptor beta chains below, sequenced in a study of OX40 agonist ivuxolimab in advanced cancers. The protocol was immunoSEQ multiplex PCR, while the TCRdb copy is restricted to in-frame clones and leaves out a portion. The profile shows some 42,000 clones, about 82% of them singletons. The sample in question was CD4+ or CD8+ T cells sorted from blood, obtained in a trial of the OX40 agonist ivuxolimab. These receptors were taken from an adult with an advanced solid tumor such as melanoma, head and neck, liver or kidney cancer.

This chain uses TRBV14 with TRBJ2-3; D unclear. The CDR3 sequence is 14 residues long. Trimming left V 4 bases short and J 2 bases short, with 10 bases between. The germline CDR1 and CDR2 sequences are SGHDN and FVKESK. CDR3 region: CASSPLNNTDTQYF. The CDR3 DNA reads as TGTGCCAGCAGCCCTCTTAATAACACAGATACGCAGTATTTT.

The chain uses TRBV12-5 and TRBJ1-2, with D unclear. Trimming left V 6 bases short and J 5 bases short, with 7 bases between. Germline CDR1 and CDR2: LGHNT and FRNRAP. The CDR3 extends over 11 amino acids. CDR3 region: CASGTSYGYTF. The CDR3 DNA follows: TGTGCTAGTGGGACTTCTTATGGCTACACCTTC.

The chain recombines TRBV6-1 with TRBJ1-6; 7 positions agree with TRBD1. V shed 6 bases, J shed 3 bases, and the junction held 5 bases outside the gene matches. Germline V gene sequence: CDR1 MNHNS, CDR2 SASEGT. The CDR3 sequence is 15 residues long. The chain's CDR3 is CASREQGFYNSPLHF. DNA of the CDR3: TGTGCCAGCAGGGAACAGGGGTTCTATAATTCACCCCTCCACTTT.

The chain recombines TRBV27 with TRBJ1-1; 12 bases align to TRBD1. There are 17 residues in the CDR3. Looked up from germline, CDR1 is MNHEY and CDR2 is SMNVEV (reference sequence). The ends lost 6 bases at V and 4 bases at J; junction bases unmatched: 12. DNA of the CDR3: TGTGCCAGCAGAAATACCGGGACAGGGGGCCGGATCACTGAAGCTTTCTTT. This translates into CASRNTGTGGRITEAFF.

The V and J genes are TRBV19 and TRBJ1-4; TRBD1 agrees at 7 bases. This CDR3 is 14 amino acids long. The junction had 10 bases not matched to a gene; V was cut back by 8 bases and J by 7 bases. CDR1 and CDR2 from the germline V gene are LNHDA and SQIVND (reference sequence). CDR3 loop: CASLEQGLGEKLFF. The DNA of the CDR3 is TGTGCCAGTTTAGAACAGGGGTTGGGTGAAAAACTGTTTTTT.

This sequence joins TRBV27 and TRBJ1-2; 10 nucleotides line up with TRBD1. The CDR3 extends over 14 amino acids. V lost 2 bases to trimming and J lost 8 bases; unmatched junction nucleotides: 5. Germline V gene sequence: CDR1 MNHEY, CDR2 SMNVEV (reference sequence). As DNA, the CDR3 is TGTGCCAGCAGTTTAAAAGTGACAGGGGGCGGCTACACCTTC. Protein: CASSLKVTGGGYTF.

In this sample, this clone turned up a few times. V usage is TRBV28 and J usage is TRBJ2-7; unclear D gene. This CDR3 spans 12 amino acids. Per the germline V gene, CDR1 is MDHEN and CDR2 is SYDVKM. V gave up 4 bases and J gave up 2 bases, with 6 bases separating them. The CDR3 is CASSSPPYEQYF. In DNA form, the CDR3 reads TGTGCCAGCAGTTCACCGCCCTACGAGCAGTACTTC.

The chain uses TRBV4-1 and TRBJ2-7; D unclear. CDR1 and CDR2 from the germline V gene are MGHRA and YSYEKL. The CDR3 covers 15 residues. V was clipped by 0 bases and J by 0 bases, with 9 bases between them. The CDR3 DNA is TGCGCCAGCAGCCAAGATCCAGGCTCCTCCTACGAGCAGTACTTC. Encoded protein: CASSQDPGSSYEQYF.

The chain uses TRBV7-9 and TRBJ2-7, with D possibly being TRBD1 (6 bases). Germline V gives CDR1 SEHNR, CDR2 FQNEAQ (reference sequence). CDR3 length equals 15 residues. Deletions cut 5 bases from V and 3 bases from J, with 17 bases between. The CDR3 DNA is TGTGCCAGCAGCCCGAGGCAGGGGCCGGACTACGAGCAGTACTTC. It specifies CASSPRQGPDYEQYF.

V usage is TRBV29-1 and J usage is TRBJ2-7, with D unclear. From germline, CDR1 is SQVTM and CDR2 ANQGSEA. The V end was cut by 4 bases, the J end by 2 bases, with 12 bases between. CDR3 length: 13 amino acids. The CDR3 spells CSVVGVSTYEQYF. DNA of the CDR3: TGCAGCGTTGTTGGGGTCTCAACCTACGAGCAGTACTTC.

This clone was recorded once. Other nucleotide sequences in the sample specify the same CDR3. The chain is built from TRBV30 and TRBJ1-2, with 8 positions matching TRBD1. This CDR3 has 13 residues. The junction had 1 base not matched to a gene; V was cut back by 1 base and J by 3 bases. Germline loops: CDR1 GTSNPN, CDR2 SVGIG (reference sequence). CDR3 in amino acids: CAWSGQGYYGYTF. The CDR3, as DNA: TGTGCCTGGAGTGGACAGGGGTACTATGGCTACACCTTC. The complete variable domain, with remaining parts taken from reference TRBV30 and TRBJ1-2, reads SQTIHQWPATLVQPVGSPLSLECTVEGTSNPNLYWYRQAAGRGLQLLFYSVGIGQISSEVPQNLSASRPQDRQFILSSKKLLLSDSGFYLCAWSGQGYYGYTFGSGTRLTVV.

In DNA, the CDR3 is TGCAGCGTTGAAGAGATGACAGGGCCCTATGGCTACACCTTC. Protein sequence: CSVEEMTGPYGYTF. The V call is TRBV29-1, the J call TRBJ1-2, with 7 positions matching TRBD1. This CDR3 contains 14 residues. Germline trimming cut 0 bases from V and 4 bases from J; bases unmatched to any gene: 5. Germline lookup yields CDR1 SQVTM and CDR2 ANQGSEA. Complete variable domain (other parts from reference TRBV29-1 and TRBJ1-2): SAVISQKPSRDICQRGTSLTIQCQVDSQVTMMFWYRQQPGQSLTLIATANQGSEATYESGFVIDKFPISRPNLTFSTLTVSNMSPEDSSIYLCSVEEMTGPYGYTFGSGTRLTVV.

The chain employs TRBV9 and TRBJ2-3; possibly TRBD1 or TRBD2 for D (5 bases each). V dropped 0 bases and J dropped 0 bases, with 8 bases sitting between them. The CDR3 contains 15 residues. The V gene's germline CDR1 is SGDLS and CDR2 YYNGEE. The CDR3 sequence is CASSVGWGSTDTQYF. The CDR3 bases are TGTGCCAGCAGCGTAGGGTGGGGGAGCACAGATACGCAGTATTTT.

The chain is built from TRBV7-3 and TRBJ2-3; the match to TRBD2 covers 10 bases. The CDR3 is 16 residues long. V shed 5 bases and J 2 bases; nucleotides not matched to a gene: 7. Germline V gene data show CDR1 as SGHTA and CDR2 as FQGTGA. This CDR3 reads CASSPSGGAITDTQYF. The CDR3 bases are TGTGCCAGCAGCCCCAGCGGGGGGGCGATCACAGATACGCAGTATTTT.

The CDR3 sequence is CATSRDLGFQETQYF. DNA of the CDR3: TGTGCCACCAGCAGAGATCTGGGGTTCCAAGAGACCCAGTACTTC. The chain links TRBV15 to TRBJ2-5, with no clear D. The CDR3 loop spans 15 amino acids. Per germline, CDR1 LNHNV and CDR2 YYDKDF (reference sequence). Trimming stripped 0 bases from V and 1 base from J, with 9 bases between.

This rearrangement joins TRBV6-5 to TRBJ2-5; 7 nucleotides match TRBD2. The J segment lost 3 bases and the V segment lost 4 bases, leaving 2 bases of the junction unmatched. CDR3 length: 13 residues. CDR1 MNHEY and CDR2 SVGAGI come from the germline V gene. The CDR3 region has the DNA TGTGCCAGCAGTTCGACTAGCAAAGAGACCCAGTACTTC. This codes for CASSSTSKETQYF.

The CDR3 protein is CASSQQNTGELFF. The CDR3 region has the DNA TGTGCCAGCAGCCAGCAGAACACCGGGGAGCTGTTTTTT. The rearrangement uses TRBV5-8 and TRBJ2-2; D ambiguous. Germline V gene sequence: CDR1 SGHTS, CDR2 YDEGEE. This CDR3 has 13 residues. Trimming stripped 4 bases from V and 1 base from J, with 5 bases between. Drawing the rest from reference TRBV5-8 and TRBJ2-2, the complete variable domain is EAGVTQSPTHLIKTRGQQATLRCSPISGHTSVYWYQQALGLGLQFLLWYDEGEERNRGNFPPRFSGRQFPNYSSELNVNALELEDSALYLCASSQQNTGELFFGEGSRLTVL.

The chain employs TRBV7-9 and TRBJ1-2; D perhaps matches TRBD1 (5 bases). The CDR3 spans 15 residues. The germline gives CDR1 SEHNR, CDR2 FQNEAQ (reference sequence). Trimming removed 2 bases at V and 4 bases at J, with 14 bases between. In DNA, the CDR3 is TGTGCCAGCAGCTTAAACGGGGGATCCGGCTATGGCTACACCTTC. Its protein is CASSLNGGSGYGYTF.

This clone was recorded once. This chain connects TRBV2 to TRBJ1-5; no firm D call. The CDR3 contains 16 residues. Germline V lookup: CDR1 SNHLY, CDR2 FYNNEI. Trimming left V 8 bases short and J 0 bases short, with 17 bases between. CDR3 in amino acids: CASSAELLASNQPQHF. The CDR3 DNA sequence: TGTGCCAGCTCCGCTGAACTTCTGGCTAGCAATCAGCCCCAGCATTTT.

This clone occurred a few times. The V call is TRBV29-1, the J call TRBJ2-1; D not resolved. The germline gives CDR1 SQVTM, CDR2 ANQGSEA. The V and J ends lost 4 bases and 10 bases respectively, with 14 bases between them. The CDR3 spans 12 residues. CDR3: CSVVGPSREQFF. Here the CDR3 DNA reads TGCAGCGTTGTGGGTCCCTCCCGGGAGCAGTTCTTC.

In its sample, this clone was seen once. The chain joins TRBV11-1 to TRBJ1-5; D not certain. The CDR3 totals 13 residues. V lost 0 bases to trimming and J lost 4 bases, with 4 bases between them. The germline gives CDR1 SGHAT, CDR2 FQDESV (reference sequence). The CDR3 loop reads CASSLAGNQPQHF. The CDR3 bases are TGTGCCAGCAGCTTAGCAGGTAATCAGCCCCAGCATTTT.

The rearrangement joins TRBV5-1 to TRBJ2-1; no firm D call. Trimming cost V 1 base and J 7 bases, with 18 bases left between them. Germline values: CDR1 SGHRS, CDR2 YFSETQ. There are 16 residues in the CDR3. CDR3 nucleotides: TGCGCCAGCAGCTTGTTGTCCGCATTAGGAAAAAATGAGCAGTTCTTC. The encoded protein is CASSLLSALGKNEQFF.

This clone is judged medium-sized. The genes are TRBV7-9 and TRBJ2-1; D gene uncertain. V gave up 5 bases and J gave up 8 bases, with 4 bases separating them. The germline V gene encodes CDR1 SEHNR and CDR2 FQNEAQ (reference sequence). CDR3 size: 10 residues. Here the CDR3 reads CASSPDEQFF. The CDR3, as DNA: TGTGCCAGCAGCCCCGATGAGCAGTTCTTC.

The chain recombines TRBV7-9 with TRBJ1-1; the match to TRBD1 covers 8 bases. The length of the CDR3 is 12 residues. The V gene end was trimmed by 3 bases and the J gene end by 7 bases; junction bases not matched to a gene: 1. Germline values: CDR1 SEHNR, CDR2 FQNEAQ (reference sequence). The CDR3 nucleotides read TGTGCCAGCAGCTTGGGGACAGGTGAAGCTTTCTTT. It specifies CASSLGTGEAFF.

V gene TRBV11-1 combines with J gene TRBJ1-1; 8 bases are shared with TRBD1. This CDR3 spans 13 amino acids. V shed 5 bases, J shed 5 bases, and the junction held 4 bases outside the gene matches. The germline V gene encodes CDR1 SGHAT and CDR2 FQDESV (reference sequence). Here the CDR3 DNA reads TGTGCCAGCAGCCGACAGGGGCGAACTGAAGCTTTCTTT. Protein: CASSRQGRTEAFF. Supplemented by reference TRBV11-1 and TRBJ1-1, the full variable domain reads EAEVAQSPRYKITEKSQAVAFWCDPISGHATLYWYRQILGQGPELLVQFQDESVVDDSQLPKDRFSAERLKGVDSTLKIQPAELGDSAMYLCASSRQGRTEAFFGQGTRLTVV.

V usage is TRBV2 and J usage is TRBJ1-2, with 8 bases lining up with TRBD1. Germline loops: CDR1 SNHLY, CDR2 FYNNEI. This CDR3 comprises 15 residues. With 6 bases clipped from V and 7 bases from J, the junction kept 13 bases outside the gene matches. The CDR3 sequence: CASSAQSAGGSGYTF. In nucleotides, the CDR3 is TGTGCCAGCAGCGCTCAATCAGCAGGGGGCAGTGGCTACACCTTC.

V and J are TRBV29-1 and TRBJ1-2, with D tentatively TRBD1 (5 bases). Germline-derived CDR1 and CDR2 are SQVTM and ANQGSEA. Between the trimmed V and J ends, which lost 6 bases and 4 bases, there was a span of 15 bases. This CDR3 has 13 residues. The CDR3 here is CSVLGVAFYGYTF. CDR3 in DNA: TGCAGCGTCCTAGGGGTGGCCTTCTATGGCTACACCTTC.

V usage is TRBV12-5 and J usage is TRBJ2-5; D is unresolved. Germline CDR1 reads LGHNT; CDR2 reads FRNRAP. The CDR3 runs to 16 residues. V was cut by 7 bases and J by 1 base, with 19 bases left in between. The CDR3: CASAPPGSPLQETQYF. The CDR3 nucleotides read TGTGCTAGTGCCCCCCCCGGGTCCCCACTCCAAGAGACCCAGTACTTC.

This rearrangement joins TRBV7-9 to TRBJ2-3, with a tentative D call TRBD2 (5 bases). CDR3 length equals 16 residues. Per the germline V gene, CDR1 is SEHNR and CDR2 is FQNEAQ (reference sequence). V was clipped by 1 base and J by 6 bases, with 17 bases between them. This chain's CDR3 is CASSLVTYGVGDTQYF. CDR3 bases: TGTGCCAGCAGCTTAGTAACGTACGGGGTAGGGGATACGCAGTATTTT.